This T cell receptor beta chain was recorded in a study of T-cell memory formation after mild COVID-19. Across the whole study: Most TCR clusters belonged to a single donor. Points from the study as a whole: Within pre-infection memory, some responding clones were found, suggesting cross-reactive memory joined. Researchers report contracting CD4+ clones mostly in CM and EM, with CD8+ clones in EMRA. Second-wave clones reaching peak frequency on day 37 lacked confirmed SARS-CoV-2 specificity.

Worth noting for this clonotype: No antigen is known for it.

TCRdb passed the 5' RACE reads through MiXCR, listing each CDR3 protein once. The sample consists of more than 450,000 distinct CDR3 sequences, roughly 17% of them appearing once. CDR3 length: 14 residues. V was cut by 4 bases and J by 2 bases, with 13 bases left in between. Looked up from germline, CDR1 is SGDLS and CDR2 is YYNGEE. The V gene is TRBV9, the J gene TRBJ2-7, with D perhaps matching TRBD1 (6 bases). This receptor was taken from an adult woman who had mild COVID-19 (a few samples of this study predate the infection). Cell type and time point are not known. The source material was PBMCs or a T cell subset sorted from them (not recorded which). CDR3 loop: CASSPGQIPYEQYF. The DNA of the CDR3 is TGTGCCAGCAGCCCAGGACAGATCCCCTACGAGCAGTACTTC. Filled out from reference TRBV9 and TRBJ2-7, the complete variable domain reads DSGVTQTPKHLITATGQRVTLRCSPRSGDLSVYWYQQSLDQGLQFLIQYYNGEERAKGNILERFSAQQFPDLHSELNLSSLELGDSALYFCASSPGQIPYEQYFGPGTRLTVT.